This passage covers 2 T cell receptor beta chains from one sample sequenced in a study of cytomegalovirus exposure and HLA in healthy donors. Sequencing used immunoSEQ multiplex PCR; TCRdb keeps in-frame clones, though not all of them. Of about 64,000 clones listed, about 91% are singletons. The source material was PBMCs. Receptors were obtained from a woman between 18 and 30 years old in good health and CMV-seronegative.

V is TRBV19 and J is TRBJ2-2; 7 bases line up with TRBD2. The CDR3 has 16 residues. Germline loops: CDR1 LNHDA, CDR2 SQIVND (reference sequence). The J segment lost 3 bases and the V segment lost 3 bases, leaving 7 bases of the junction unmatched. The CDR3 loop is CASSIRGGIDTGELFF. The CDR3 DNA reads TGTGCCAGTAGTATCCGCGGGGGAATAGACACCGGGGAGCTGTTTTTT. Together with reference TRBV19 and TRBJ2-2, the CDR3 gives the full variable domain: DGGITQSPKYLFRKEGQNVTLSCEQNLNHDAMYWYRQDPGQGLRLIYYSQIVNDFQKGDIAEGYSVSREKKESFPLTVTSAQKNPTAFYLCASSIRGGIDTGELFFGEGSRLTVL.

The chain uses TRBV19 and TRBJ2-1, with 9 nucleotides matching TRBD1. This CDR3 spans 14 amino acids. After removal of 5 bases from V and 7 bases from J, the junction contained 6 bases not matched to a gene. Per germline, CDR1 LNHDA and CDR2 SQIVND (reference sequence). CDR3 DNA sequence: TGTGCCAGTAGTTGGGACAGGGTCGGGAATGAGCAGTTCTTC. Its translation: CASSWDRVGNEQFF.